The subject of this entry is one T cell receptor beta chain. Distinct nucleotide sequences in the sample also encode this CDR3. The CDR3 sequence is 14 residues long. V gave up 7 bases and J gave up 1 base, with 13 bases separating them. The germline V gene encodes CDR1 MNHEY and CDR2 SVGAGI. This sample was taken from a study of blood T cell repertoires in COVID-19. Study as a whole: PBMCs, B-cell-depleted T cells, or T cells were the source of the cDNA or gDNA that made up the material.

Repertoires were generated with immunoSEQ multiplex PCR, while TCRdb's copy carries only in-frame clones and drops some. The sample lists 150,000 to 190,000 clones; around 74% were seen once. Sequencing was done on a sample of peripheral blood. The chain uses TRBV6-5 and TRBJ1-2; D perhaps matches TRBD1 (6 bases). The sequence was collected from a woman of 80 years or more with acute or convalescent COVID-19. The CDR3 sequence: CASTVGQFNYGYTF. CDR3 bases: TGTGCCAGCACCGTAGGACAGTTTAACTATGGCTACACCTTC.